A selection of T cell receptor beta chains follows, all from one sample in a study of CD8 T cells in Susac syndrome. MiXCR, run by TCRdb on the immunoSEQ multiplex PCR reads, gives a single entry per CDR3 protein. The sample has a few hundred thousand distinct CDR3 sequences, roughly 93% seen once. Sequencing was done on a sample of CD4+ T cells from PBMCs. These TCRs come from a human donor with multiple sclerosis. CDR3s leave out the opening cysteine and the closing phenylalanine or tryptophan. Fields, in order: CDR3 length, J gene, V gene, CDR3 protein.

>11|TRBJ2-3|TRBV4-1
ASSHPGGDTQY
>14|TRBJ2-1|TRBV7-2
ASKTPGVAGGNEQF
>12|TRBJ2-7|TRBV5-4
ASSGSRGGGEQY
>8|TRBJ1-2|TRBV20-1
SVLGGGYT
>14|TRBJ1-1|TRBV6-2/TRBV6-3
ASSLPPGLPNTEAF
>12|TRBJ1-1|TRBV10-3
AISESDGIVGAF
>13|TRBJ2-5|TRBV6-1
ASSEAVRLAKTQY
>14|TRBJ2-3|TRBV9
ASSVGLAGETDTQY
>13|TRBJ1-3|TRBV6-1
ASSEAWGTGNTIY
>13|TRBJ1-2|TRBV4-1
ASSQGRTGHYGYT
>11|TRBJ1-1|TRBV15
ATSRDRNTEAF
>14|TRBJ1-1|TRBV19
ASSIEGGAANTEAF
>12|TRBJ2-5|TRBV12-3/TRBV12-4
ASSFMAGQETQY
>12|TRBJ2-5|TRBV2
ASTTTGTSETQY
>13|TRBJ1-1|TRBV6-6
ASSYPGGGITEAF
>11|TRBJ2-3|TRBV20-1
SARDEPTDTQY
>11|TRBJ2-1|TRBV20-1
SARVNRGVEQF
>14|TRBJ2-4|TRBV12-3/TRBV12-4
ASTSLTGLTKNIQY
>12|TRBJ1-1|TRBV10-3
AISEGRMNTEAF
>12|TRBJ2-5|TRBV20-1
SARVGGDQETQY
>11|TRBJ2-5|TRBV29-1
SERLAGGETQY
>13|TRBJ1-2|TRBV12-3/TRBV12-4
ASSTVYRRGYGYT
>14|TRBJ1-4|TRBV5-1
ASSLAEVGSWEKLF
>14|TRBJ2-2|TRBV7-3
ASSPDSATGAGELF
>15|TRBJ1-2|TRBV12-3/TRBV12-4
ASSSDRGRELRYGYT
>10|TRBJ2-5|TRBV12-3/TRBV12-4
ASTLGRETQY
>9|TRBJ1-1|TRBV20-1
SARDPQVAF
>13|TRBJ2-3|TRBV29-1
SVERSGGSTDTQY
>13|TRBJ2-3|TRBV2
ASSEKTGGTDTQY
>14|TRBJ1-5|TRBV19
ASSFHPNRGHQPQH
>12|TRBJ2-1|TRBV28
ASSAGTTYNEQF
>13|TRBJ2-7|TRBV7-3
ASSLMATTYYEQY
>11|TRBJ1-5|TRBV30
AWAPGSNQPQH
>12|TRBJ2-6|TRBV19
ASKDTSGANVLT
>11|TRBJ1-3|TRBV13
ASSLAGRNTIY
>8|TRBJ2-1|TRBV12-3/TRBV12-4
ASDKNEQF